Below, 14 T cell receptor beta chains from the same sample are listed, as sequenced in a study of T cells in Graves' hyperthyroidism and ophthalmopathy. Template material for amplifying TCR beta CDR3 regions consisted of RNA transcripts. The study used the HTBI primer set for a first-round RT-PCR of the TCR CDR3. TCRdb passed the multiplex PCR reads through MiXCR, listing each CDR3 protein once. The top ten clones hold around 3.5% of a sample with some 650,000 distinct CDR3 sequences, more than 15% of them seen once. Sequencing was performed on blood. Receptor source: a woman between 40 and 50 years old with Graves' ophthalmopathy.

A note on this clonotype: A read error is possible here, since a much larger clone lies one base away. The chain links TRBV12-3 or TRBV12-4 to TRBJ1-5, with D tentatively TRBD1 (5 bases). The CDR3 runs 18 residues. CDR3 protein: CASSQGWGDLYSDQPQHF. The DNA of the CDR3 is TGTGCCAGCAGCCAGGGCTGGGGCGACCTGTATAGCGATCAGCCCCAGCATTTT.

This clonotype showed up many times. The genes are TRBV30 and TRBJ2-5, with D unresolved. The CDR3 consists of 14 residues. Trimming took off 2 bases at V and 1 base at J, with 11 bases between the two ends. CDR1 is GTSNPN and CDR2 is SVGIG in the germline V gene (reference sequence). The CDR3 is CAWSRSSLQETQYF. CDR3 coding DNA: TGTGCCTGGAGTCGGTCCAGCCTCCAAGAGACCCAGTACTTC.

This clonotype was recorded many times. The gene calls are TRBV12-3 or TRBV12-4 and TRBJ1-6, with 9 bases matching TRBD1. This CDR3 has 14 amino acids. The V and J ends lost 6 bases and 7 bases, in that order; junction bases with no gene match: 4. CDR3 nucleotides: TGTGCCAGCAGCGGGACAGGGAGGAATTCACCCCTCCACTTT. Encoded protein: CASSGTGRNSPLHF.

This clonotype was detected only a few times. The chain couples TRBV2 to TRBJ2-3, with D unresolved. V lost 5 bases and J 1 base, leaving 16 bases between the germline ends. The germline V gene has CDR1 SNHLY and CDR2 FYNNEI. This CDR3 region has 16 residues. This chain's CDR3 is CASSKQKAPRTDTQYF. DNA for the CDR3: TGTGCCAGCAGTAAGCAAAAAGCGCCGCGCACAGATACGCAGTATTTT. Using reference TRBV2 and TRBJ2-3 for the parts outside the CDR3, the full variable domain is EPEVTQTPSHQVTQMGQEVILRCVPISNHLYFYWYRQILGQKVEFLVSFYNNEISEKSEIFDDQFSVERPDGSNFTLKIRSTKLEDSAMYFCASSKQKAPRTDTQYFGPGTRLTVL.

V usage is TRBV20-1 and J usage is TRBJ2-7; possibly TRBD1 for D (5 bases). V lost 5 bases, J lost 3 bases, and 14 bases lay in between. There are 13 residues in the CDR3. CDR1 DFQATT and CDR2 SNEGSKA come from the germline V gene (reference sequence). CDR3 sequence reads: CSAAPPGFYEQYF. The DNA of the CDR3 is TGCAGTGCTGCCCCCCCAGGGTTCTACGAGCAGTACTTC.

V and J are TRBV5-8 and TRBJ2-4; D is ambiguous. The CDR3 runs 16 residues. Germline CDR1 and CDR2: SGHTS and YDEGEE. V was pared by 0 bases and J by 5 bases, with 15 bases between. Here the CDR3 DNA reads TGTGCCAGCAGCTTGGGTGGTGTGTCTGTCCAAAACATTCAGTACTTC. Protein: CASSLGGVSVQNIQYF.

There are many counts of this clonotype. CDR3 DNA: TGTGCCAGCAGCTTATTCTGGCGGTTTAGCACAGATACGCAGTATTTT. This gives the protein CASSLFWRFSTDTQYF. The rearrangement joins TRBV7-2 to TRBJ2-3; D ambiguous. Between the trimmed V and J ends, which lost 2 bases and 0 bases, there was a span of 12 bases. From germline, CDR1 is SGHTA and CDR2 FQGNSA. This CDR3 is 16 amino acids long.

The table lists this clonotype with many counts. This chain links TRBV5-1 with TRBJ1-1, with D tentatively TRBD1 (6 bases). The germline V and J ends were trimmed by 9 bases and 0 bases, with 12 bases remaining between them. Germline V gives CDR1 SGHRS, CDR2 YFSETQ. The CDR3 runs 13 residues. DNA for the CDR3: TGCGCCACTAAACGGGGGCTGAACACTGAAGCTTTCTTT. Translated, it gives CATKRGLNTEAFF.

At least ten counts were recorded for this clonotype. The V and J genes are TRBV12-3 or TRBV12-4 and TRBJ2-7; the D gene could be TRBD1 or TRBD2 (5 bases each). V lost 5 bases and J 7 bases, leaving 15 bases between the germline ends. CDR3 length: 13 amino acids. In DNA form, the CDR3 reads TGTGCCAGCAGTCTTCTGAGGGGCCAAGAGCAGTACTTC. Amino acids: CASSLLRGQEQYF.

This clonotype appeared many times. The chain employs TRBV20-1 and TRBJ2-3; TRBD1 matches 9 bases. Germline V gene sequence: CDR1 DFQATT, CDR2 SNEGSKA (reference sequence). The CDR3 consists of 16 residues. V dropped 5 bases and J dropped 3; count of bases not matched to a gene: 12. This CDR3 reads CSAPRDRVRPTDTQYF. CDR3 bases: TGCAGTGCTCCCCGGGACAGGGTGAGACCAACAGATACGCAGTATTTT.

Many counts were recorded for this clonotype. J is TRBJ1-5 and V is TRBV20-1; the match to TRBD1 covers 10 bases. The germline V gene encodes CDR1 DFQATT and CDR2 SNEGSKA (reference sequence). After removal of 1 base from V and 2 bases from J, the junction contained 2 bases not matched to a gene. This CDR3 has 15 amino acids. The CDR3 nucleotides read TGCAGTGCTAGAGTGGGGACAGGGGGCAATCAGCCCCAGCATTTT. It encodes CSARVGTGGNQPQHF.

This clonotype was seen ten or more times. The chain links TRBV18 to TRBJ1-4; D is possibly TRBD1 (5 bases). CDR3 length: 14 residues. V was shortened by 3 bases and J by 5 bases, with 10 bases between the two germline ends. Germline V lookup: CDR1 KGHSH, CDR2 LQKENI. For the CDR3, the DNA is TGTGCCAGCTCACCCGGGACCCGAAATGAAAAACTGTTTTTT. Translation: CASSPGTRNEKLFF.

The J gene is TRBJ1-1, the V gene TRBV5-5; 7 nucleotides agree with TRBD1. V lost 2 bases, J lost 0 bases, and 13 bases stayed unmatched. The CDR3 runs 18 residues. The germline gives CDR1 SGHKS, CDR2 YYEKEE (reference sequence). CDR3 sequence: CASSLTSGGWDMNTEAFF. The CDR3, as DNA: TGTGCCAGCAGCTTAACCTCAGGGGGATGGGACATGAACACTGAAGCTTTCTTT.

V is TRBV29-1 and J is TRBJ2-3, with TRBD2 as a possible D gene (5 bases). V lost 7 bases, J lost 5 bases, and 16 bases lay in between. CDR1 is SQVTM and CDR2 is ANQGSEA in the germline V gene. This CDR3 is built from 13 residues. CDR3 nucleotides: TGCAGCGCCTCTCGGGAATGGGAAGATACGCAGTATTTT. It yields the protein CSASREWEDTQYF.